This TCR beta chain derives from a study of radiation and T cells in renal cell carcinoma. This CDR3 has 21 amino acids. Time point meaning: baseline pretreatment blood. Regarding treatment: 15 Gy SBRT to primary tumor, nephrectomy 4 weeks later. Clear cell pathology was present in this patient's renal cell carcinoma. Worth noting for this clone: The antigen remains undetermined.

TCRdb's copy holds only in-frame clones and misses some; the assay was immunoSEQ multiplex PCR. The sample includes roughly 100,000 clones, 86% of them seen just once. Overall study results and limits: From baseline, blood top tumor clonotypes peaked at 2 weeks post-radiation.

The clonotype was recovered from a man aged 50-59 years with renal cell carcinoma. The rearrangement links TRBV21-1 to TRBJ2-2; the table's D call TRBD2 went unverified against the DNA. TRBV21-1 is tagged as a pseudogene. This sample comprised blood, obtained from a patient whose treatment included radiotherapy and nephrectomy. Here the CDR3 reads CASSNSSFSFKSRVFPGELFF. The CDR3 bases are TGTGCCAGCAGCAATTCCTCGTTCTCGTTCAAGTCGAGGGTGTTTCCCGGGGAGCTGTTTTTT.